This T cell receptor (beta chain) emerged from a study of T cells in Graves' hyperthyroidism and ophthalmopathy. Across the study: At initial diagnosis, before any treatment had begun, peripheral blood was obtained.

Researchers took RNA transcripts and amplified the TCR beta CDR3 regions from them. TCR CDR3 regions were first amplified by RT-PCR with HTBI primers. MiXCR, run by TCRdb on the multiplex PCR reads, gives a single entry per CDR3 protein. The table records 300,000 to 500,000 distinct CDR3 sequences, just under 15% of them present only once. Over 18 months, lack of ophthalmopathy progression marked Graves' hyperthyroidism as stable. The sequencing input was blood. The source is a young woman with Graves' hyperthyroidism.

The CDR3 bases are TGCAGTGCTACCCGGACTAGCGGCGCCTACGAGCAGTACTTC. Amino acid sequence: CSATRTSGAYEQYF. The chain links TRBV20-1 to TRBJ2-7; 10 bases match TRBD2. V gave up 4 bases and J gave up 2 bases; unmatched junction bases: 5. CDR1 is DFQATT and CDR2 is SNEGSKA in the germline V gene (reference sequence). This CDR3 is 14 amino acids long.